The clone carrying this T cell receptor beta chain was seen repeatedly, ten times or more. TCRdb used MiXCR to reprocess the PCR reads, holding one entry per CDR3 protein. The sample contains some 680,000 distinct CDR3 sequences, around 25% of which appear only once. The CDR3 spans 14 residues. CDR1 MDHEN and CDR2 SYDVKM come from the germline V gene. V lost 3 bases and J 8 bases, leaving 11 bases between the germline ends. The record originates from a study of molecular identifiers for immune sequencing clone quantification. Sequences were obtained from naive CD8+ T cells from blood, with Jurkat cell RNA spiked in. The subset here: FACS-sorted CD8+CD4-CCR7+CD45RA+ naive T cells. This rearrangement joins TRBV28 to TRBJ1-6; tentatively, D is TRBD1 (6 bases). The source is a human donor in good health. Some libraries in this study had Jurkat cell RNA spiked in. CDR3 loop: CASSFVRGYSPLHF. The CDR3 nucleotides read TGTGCCAGCAGTTTTGTCAGGGGTTATTCACCCCTCCACTTT.